Sequencing of this TCR beta chain was carried out in a study of shared clonotypes between healthy human individuals. Assay used: immunoSEQ multiplex PCR; TCRdb lists only in-frame clones, some missing. The data hold 1.5 million to 2.5 million clones, with approximately 94% observed a single time. Germline CDR1 MNHEY, CDR2 SVGAGI. The V end was cut by 6 bases, the J end by 3 bases, with 18 bases between. There are 15 residues in the CDR3. Positively selected for CCR7, the CD45RO-negative cells used as naive CD8 cells excluded terminally differentiated effector memory CD45RA+ cells. The chain is built from TRBV6-5 and TRBJ2-7; D might be TRBD1 (6 bases). The sequencing sample was made of naive CD8+ T cells sorted from blood. The source of this sequence is a young man in good health. The DNA for the CDR3 is TGTGCCAGCAGACAAACGACCCCAGGGGTCTACGAGCAGTACTTC. This sequence encodes CASRQTTPGVYEQYF.